This passage covers 3 T cell receptor beta chains from one sample sequenced in a study of Ad26.COV2.S vaccination and SARS-CoV-2 variants (dated by TCRdb to the early 2020s). The library was built by means of the immunoSEQ multiplex PCR assay. The clones in this table, taken by TCRdb from immuneACCESS, are in-frame only. Not every clone is retained; where verified, under half of the shortfall comes from an unresolved V gene, and the cause of the rest is unknown. For this sample the table gives about 430,000 clones, of which around 90% were detected only once. The ten largest clonotypes hold 12% of the sample. The treatment or condition label, read with the paper, signifies: about 20 received Ad26.COV2.S at low or high dose, single or two shots; roughly 5 received placebo; per-sample allocation not given. Repertoires of vaccine and placebo recipients were sequenced from samples collected on day 63 after the first injection.

The material sequenced was peripheral blood, taken in a trial of Ad26.COV2.S vaccine versus placebo. The receptors here all came from a person aged 18-65 years who received the Ad26.COV2.S COVID-19 vaccine or a placebo.

The rearrangement uses TRBV9 and TRBJ2-3, with TRBD1 matching over 7 bases. The junction had 4 bases not matched to a gene; V was cut back by 0 bases and J by 0 bases. Germline lookup yields CDR1 SGDLS and CDR2 YYNGEE. The CDR3 is 16 amino acids. The CDR3 nucleotides read TGTGCCAGCAGCGTAGGCGTCAGGGGGAGCACAGATACGCAGTATTTT. The encoded protein is CASSVGVRGSTDTQYF.

This clone was counted once. This chain links TRBV19 with TRBJ2-3, with a tentative D call TRBD2 (5 bases). V lost 5 bases, J lost 0 bases, and 12 bases lay in between. From germline, CDR1 is LNHDA and CDR2 SQIVND (reference sequence). The length of the CDR3 is 15 residues. CDR3 protein: CASSSADTSTDTQYF. The CDR3 DNA reads TGTGCCAGTAGTTCAGCGGATACTAGCACAGATACGCAGTATTTT. Together with reference TRBV19 and TRBJ2-3, the CDR3 gives the full variable domain: DGGITQSPKYLFRKEGQNVTLSCEQNLNHDAMYWYRQDPGQGLRLIYYSQIVNDFQKGDIAEGYSVSREKKESFPLTVTSAQKNPTAFYLCASSSADTSTDTQYFGPGTRLTVL.

V gene TRBV27 combines with J gene TRBJ1-3; D is unclear. Germline CDR1 and CDR2: MNHEY and SMNVEV (reference sequence). This CDR3 has 15 residues. Trimming shortened V by 5 bases and J by 0 bases, and 11 bases separated the two germline ends. CDR3 in amino acids: CASSPGPGSGNTIYF. The DNA for the CDR3 is TGTGCCAGCAGTCCTGGCCCCGGCTCTGGAAACACCATATATTTT.